The subject of this entry is one T cell receptor beta chain. This entry comes from a study of shared clonotypes between healthy human individuals. Background on the study: Aged between 18 and 49, the donors were a couple of women and three men. CD8 memory received one plate per donor, CD8 naive two, CD4 memory three and CD4 naive three.

Per the study methods: ImmunoSEQ output lacked quality scores and full-length reads, limiting matched filtering. The repertoire was sequenced with immunoSEQ multiplex PCR; TCRdb's copy has only in-frame clones and lacks some. The V and J calls and clone size were taken over from that table, and D and trimming were inferred from the DNA. Altogether about 79,000 clones are present, around 57% being singletons, with the ten largest covering roughly 49%. Unmatched junction bases numbered 21, after V lost 8 bases and J lost 5 bases. In germline, CDR1 is WNHNN, CDR2 SYGVQD (reference sequence). The CDR3 consists of 18 residues. Each CD8 memory set brought CD45RO+ cells together with CCR7-negative CD45RA+ TemRA cells.

The V call is TRBV10-1, the J call TRBJ2-5, with 9 bases aligning to TRBD2. Sequencing was performed on memory CD8+ T cells sorted from blood. The subset here: CD45RO+ cells pooled with CCR7-negative TemRA cells. This receptor was obtained from a man aged 30 to 39 in good health. The CDR3 coding sequence is TGCGCCAGCCTTAGGGGGGTAGCGGGAGTCAATTCCGTCGAGACCCAGTACTTC. This translates into CASLRGVAGVNSVETQYF.